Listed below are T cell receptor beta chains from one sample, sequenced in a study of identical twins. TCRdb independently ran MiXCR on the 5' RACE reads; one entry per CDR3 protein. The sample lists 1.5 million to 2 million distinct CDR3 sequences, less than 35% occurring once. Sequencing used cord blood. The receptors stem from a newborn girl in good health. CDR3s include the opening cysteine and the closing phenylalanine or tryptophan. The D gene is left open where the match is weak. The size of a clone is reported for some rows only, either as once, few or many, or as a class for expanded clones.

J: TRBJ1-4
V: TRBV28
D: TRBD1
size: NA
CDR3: CASTLLGRDREYEKLFF
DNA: TGTGCCAGCACTCTATTAGGGAGGGACAGGGAGTACGAAAAGCTGTTTTTT

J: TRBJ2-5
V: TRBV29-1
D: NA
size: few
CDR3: CSVERVRETQYF
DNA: TGCAGCGTTGAAAGGGTTAGGGAGACCCAGTACTTC

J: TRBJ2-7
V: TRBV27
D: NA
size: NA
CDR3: CASSPGFPYNEQYF
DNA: TGTGCCAGCAGTCCAGGTTTTCCCTACAATGAGCAGTACTTC

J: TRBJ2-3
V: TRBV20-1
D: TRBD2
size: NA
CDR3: CSARGLAGGIDTDTQYF
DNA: TGCAGTGCTAGGGGACTAGCGGGGGGGATCGACACAGATACGCAGTATTTT

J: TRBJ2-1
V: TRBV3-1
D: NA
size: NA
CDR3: CASSHQGRGSVYNEQFF
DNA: TGTGCCAGCAGCCACCAAGGTCGGGGATCAGTCTACAATGAGCAGTTCTTC

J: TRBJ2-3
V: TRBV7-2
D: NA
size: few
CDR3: CASSVTGQGTDTQYF
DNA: TGTGCCAGCAGTGTTACTGGACAAGGCACAGATACGCAGTATTTT

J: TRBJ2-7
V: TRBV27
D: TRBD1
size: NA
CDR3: CASSLSGTGGQYF
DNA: TGTGCCAGCAGTTTATCCGGGACAGGCGGGCAGTACTTC

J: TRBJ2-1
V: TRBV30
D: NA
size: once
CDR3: CAWSVVDASYNEQFF
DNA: TGTGCCTGGAGTGTAGTAGACGCTTCCTACAATGAGCAGTTCTTC

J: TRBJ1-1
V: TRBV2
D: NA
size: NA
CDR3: CASSEAGTRTEAFF
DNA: TGTGCCAGCAGTGAAGCGGGGACGAGGACTGAAGCTTTCTTT

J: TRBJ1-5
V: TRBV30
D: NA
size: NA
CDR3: CACRGSGPNQPQHF
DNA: TGTGCCTGCCGAGGCAGTGGGCCGAATCAGCCCCAGCATTTT

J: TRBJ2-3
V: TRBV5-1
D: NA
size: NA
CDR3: CASRNPSTDTQYF
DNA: TGCGCCAGCAGAAACCCTAGCACAGATACGCAGTATTTT

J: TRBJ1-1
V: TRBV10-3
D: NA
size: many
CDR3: CAISVSRNTEAFF
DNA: TGTGCCATCAGTGTTTCCAGGAACACTGAAGCTTTCTTT

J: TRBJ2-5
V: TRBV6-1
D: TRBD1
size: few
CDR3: CAIRGLGQVETQYF
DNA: TGTGCGATTAGAGGCTTGGGACAGGTAGAGACCCAGTACTTC

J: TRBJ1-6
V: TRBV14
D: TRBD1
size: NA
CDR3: CASSQGPGQGAYNSPLHF
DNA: TGTGCCAGCAGCCAAGGACCGGGACAGGGGGCCTATAATTCACCCCTCCACTTT

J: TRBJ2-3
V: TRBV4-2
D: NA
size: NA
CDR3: CASSEPGTDTQYF
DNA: TGTGCCAGCAGTGAACCCGGCACAGATACGCAGTATTTT

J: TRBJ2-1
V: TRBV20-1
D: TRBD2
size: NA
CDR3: CSASLGTSYNEQFF
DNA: TGCAGTGCTAGTCTGGGGACTAGCTACAATGAGCAGTTCTTC

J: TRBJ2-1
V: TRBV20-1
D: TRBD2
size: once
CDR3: CSAVSRTSGRGEQFF
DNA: TGCAGTGCTGTATCCCGGACTAGCGGGAGAGGTGAGCAGTTCTTC

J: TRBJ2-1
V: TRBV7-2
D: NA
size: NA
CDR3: CASSGSQASDNEQFF
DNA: TGTGCCAGCAGCGGAAGCCAAGCCTCTGACAATGAGCAGTTCTTC

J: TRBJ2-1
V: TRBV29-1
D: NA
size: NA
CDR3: CSVDRDSYNEKYF
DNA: TGCAGCGTTGACCGGGACTCCTACAATGAGAAGTACTTC

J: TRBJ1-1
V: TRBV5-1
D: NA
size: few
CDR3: CASSLGEGSEAFF
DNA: TGCGCCAGCAGCTTGGGGGAGGGGAGTGAAGCTTTCTTT

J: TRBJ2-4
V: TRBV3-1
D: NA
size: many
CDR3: CASSHKKALAKNIQYF
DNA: TGTGCCAGCAGCCATAAGAAGGCCCTAGCCAAAAACATTCAGTACTTC

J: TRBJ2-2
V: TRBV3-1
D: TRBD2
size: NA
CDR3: CARSRLAGVVGELFF
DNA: TGTGCCCGCAGCCGGCTAGCGGGGGTCGTCGGGGAGCTGTTTTTT

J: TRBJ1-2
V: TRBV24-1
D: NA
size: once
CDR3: CATANVVGLGYNF
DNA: TGTGCCACCGCCAACGTGGTCGGTCTTGGCTACAACTTC

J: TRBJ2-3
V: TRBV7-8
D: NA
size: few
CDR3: CASSRGRQPLTDTQYF
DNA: TGTGCCAGCAGCCGAGGACGGCAACCCCTAACAGATACGCAGTATTTT

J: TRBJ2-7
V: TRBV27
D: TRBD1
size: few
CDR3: CASSLSPTGGGHEQYF
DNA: TGTGCCAGCAGTTTATCGCCTACAGGGGGCGGTCACGAGCAGTACTTC

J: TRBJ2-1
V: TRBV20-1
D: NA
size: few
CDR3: CSARVLRGPYNEQFF
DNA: TGCAGTGCTAGAGTTTTGAGGGGCCCATACAATGAGCAGTTCTTC

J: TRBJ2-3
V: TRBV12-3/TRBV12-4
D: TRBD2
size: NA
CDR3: CASSSGLAGMPDTQYF
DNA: TGTGCCAGCAGTTCCGGACTAGCGGGAATGCCAGATACGCAGTATTTT

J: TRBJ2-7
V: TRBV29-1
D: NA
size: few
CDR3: CSVEDPDSTYEQYF
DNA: TGCAGCGTTGAAGATCCGGACAGCACCTACGAGCAGTACTTC